The 15 T cell receptor beta chains listed next were all sequenced from one sample in a study of tumor-infiltrating lymphocytes in primary liver carcinoma. Unsorted bulk tissue, about 17-34 mg of it, served as the source for co-extraction of RNA and DNA. The authors made TCR beta cDNA from roughly 480 ng total RNA with a constant-region primer. Slightly modified ARM-PCR with three nested multiplex PCR rounds yielded TCR beta libraries. Forward primers for TRBV1-TRBV30 and a C-beta reverse primer served the first two PCR rounds, at about 11 cycles each. MiXCR, run by TCRdb on the multiplex PCR reads, gives a single entry per CDR3 protein. The data show 40,000 or so distinct CDR3 sequences, about 75% seen once. Sequences were obtained from tumor-adjacent normal liver tissue. The source of these receptors is a man between 40 and 49 years old with primary liver carcinoma and hepatitis B virus infection.

A note on this clonotype: Given the absence of the conserved phenylalanine or tryptophan at the CDR3 end, a read error is likely. CDR3 residues: CAWSPSWNNEQFL. CDR3 sequence (DNA): TGTGCCTGGAGCCCCAGCTGGAACAATGAGCAGTTCCTC. The genes are TRBV30 and TRBJ2-1; the D is unclear. Germline CDR1 is GTSNPN and CDR2 is SVGIG (reference sequence). The CDR3 is 13 residues long. V was clipped by 3 bases and J by 5 bases, with 11 bases between them.

A note on this clonotype: At one boundary the junction diverges from the germline segment, which might be a read error. The chain has TRBV6-5 and TRBJ2-5, with a tentative D call TRBD1 (5 bases). The CDR3 covers 14 residues. In germline, CDR1 is MNHEY, CDR2 SVGAGI. The CDR3 spells CASSQQVWEESQYF. The CDR3 DNA reads TGTGCCAGCAGTCAACAGGTGTGGGAAGAGAGCCAGTACTTC.

This clonotype was seen repeatedly, ten times or more. The chain links TRBV2 to TRBJ2-6; D is perhaps TRBD1 (6 bases). V was pared by 8 bases and J by 2 bases, with 13 bases between. This CDR3 contains 15 residues. The germline V gene has CDR1 SNHLY and CDR2 FYNNEI. The CDR3 reads CASLFRQAGANVLTF. The CDR3 DNA reads as TGTGCCAGCTTGTTTCGACAGGCTGGGGCCAACGTCCTGACTTTC.

About this clonotype itself: One junction end disagrees with the germline gene, perhaps due to a read error. The chain links TRBV14 to TRBJ2-1; 7 positions match TRBD2. The CDR3 is 14 residues long. CDR1 is SGHDN and CDR2 is FVKESK in the germline V gene. The CDR3 protein is CASIQTSAWDEQFF. CDR3 coding DNA: TGTGCAAGCATCCAAACTAGCGCCTGGGATGAGCAGTTCTTC. The full variable domain, its missing parts supplied by reference TRBV14 and TRBJ2-1, is EAGVTQFPSHSVIEKGQTVTLRCDPISGHDNLYWYRRVMGKEIKFLLHFVKESKQDESGMPNNRFLAERTGGTYSTLKVQPAELEDSGVYFCASIQTSAWDEQFFGPGTRLTVL.

The count of this clonotype is one. CDR3 sequence (DNA): TGTGCCAGCAGTTACCAGCCGGGACCGCACACTGAAGCTTTCTTT. Translation: CASSYQPGPHTEAFF. The V and J genes are TRBV6-5 and TRBJ1-1, with a possible D match to TRBD1 (5 bases). CDR1 is MNHEY, CDR2 SVGAGI, per germline. V lost 2 bases, J lost 3 bases, and 13 bases lay in between. The CDR3 spans 15 residues.

This clonotype was seen just once. At one end, the junction sequence differs from germline, possibly due to a read error. The chain uses TRBV11-2 and TRBJ2-5; TRBD2 matches 10 bases. Germline V gene sequence: CDR1 SGHAT, CDR2 FQNNGV. The CDR3 is 17 residues long. Here the CDR3 DNA reads TGTGTCAGCAGCTTAAGACTAGCGGGTGACTCGAGTGAGATCCAGTACTTC. It is translated as CVSSLRLAGDSSEIQYF.

The chain is built from TRBV4-3 and TRBJ2-7, with 7 bases matching TRBD2. V trimming: 3 bases; J trimming: 5 bases; junction bases outside the gene matches: 10. Germline V gene data show CDR1 as LGHNA and CDR2 as YSLEER. This CDR3 contains 15 residues. CDR3 in DNA: TGCGCCAGCAGCCAGGGTAGGTGGGCGGGAGACGAGCAGTACTTC. Translated, it gives CASSQGRWAGDEQYF.

This clonotype occurred many times. The V and J genes are TRBV5-4 and TRBJ2-1, with D unclear. Trimming left V 5 bases short and J 0 bases short, with 12 bases between. The CDR3 extends over 15 amino acids. Per germline, CDR1 SGHNT and CDR2 YYREEE (reference sequence). The CDR3 DNA follows: TGTGCCAGCAGAAAGGACCCGAGCTCCTACAATGAGCAGTTCTTC. Encoded protein: CASRKDPSSYNEQFF.

This clonotype appeared once. The conserved final phenylalanine or tryptophan is absent from the CDR3, which likely points to a read error. It is unclear where the CDR3 begins or ends on the DNA, so no DNA is shown, and the CDR3 is as TCRdb lists it. The chain employs TRBV6-2 or TRBV6-3 and TRBJ2-1; the D call TRBD1 from the table was never checked on the DNA. With termini counted, the CDR3 has 16 amino acids. Per germline, CDR1 MNHEY and CDR2 SVGEGT. The CDR3: CASSSWTSGGYNEQFS.

About this clonotype: The conserved final phenylalanine or tryptophan is absent from the CDR3, which likely points to a read error. V gene TRBV12-3 or TRBV12-4 combines with J gene TRBJ1-3, with TRBD1 matching over 7 bases. The CDR3 is 17 amino acids. The CDR3 region is CDSNGIRDSSSGNTIYL. CDR3 bases: TGTGACAGCAACGGAATCCGGGACAGCTCATCTGGAAACACCATATATCTT.

In this sample, this clonotype turned up many times. This chain links TRBV28 with TRBJ1-1; D not resolved. The CDR3 totals 9 residues. V lost 8 bases and J lost 6, with 4 bases in between. In germline, CDR1 is MDHEN, CDR2 SYDVKM. The CDR3 region is CASGPEAFF. CDR3 nucleotides: TGTGCCAGCGGGCCTGAAGCTTTCTTT.

The chain recombines TRBV5-1 with TRBJ1-1, with D perhaps matching TRBD1 (6 bases). This CDR3 spans 17 amino acids. V was clipped by 2 bases and J by 0 bases, with 17 bases between them. CDR1 and CDR2 (germline): SGHRS, YFSETQ. The CDR3 here is CASSLGGSMDVNTEAFF. CDR3 nucleotides: TGCGCCAGCAGCTTAGGGGGATCCATGGATGTGAACACTGAAGCTTTCTTT.

There are many counts of this clonotype. The chain recombines TRBV20-1 with TRBJ2-5, with D hard to call. Trimming took off 8 bases at V and 5 bases at J, with 24 bases between the two ends. Germline CDR1 reads DFQATT; CDR2 reads SNEGSKA (reference sequence). There are 15 residues in the CDR3. CDR3 sequence (DNA): TGCAGTCAGACCACTGACGGAAATACCCAGGAGACCCAGTACTTC. Translated, it gives CSQTTDGNTQETQYF.

The chain recombines TRBV28 with TRBJ1-5; D gene ambiguous. The CDR3 covers 15 residues. V shed 6 bases and J shed 15 bases, with 27 bases lying between them. The germline gives CDR1 MDHEN, CDR2 SYDVKM. The CDR3 DNA follows: TGTGCCAGCAGCCCACTATTTGGCGGCAATCAGCTCCGGCATTTT. As protein: CASSPLFGGNQLRHF. Based on the CDR3 plus reference TRBV28 and TRBJ1-5, the full variable domain is DVKVTQSSRYLVKRTGEKVFLECVQDMDHENMFWYRQDPGLGLRLIYFSYDVKMKEKGDIPEGYSVSREKKERFSLILESASTNQTSMYLCASSPLFGGNQLRHFGDGTRLSIL.

This clonotype has a count of ten or more. This chain links TRBV7-9 with TRBJ1-1; D is unresolved. CDR3 length equals 13 residues. V lost 2 bases to trimming and J lost 1 base, with 5 bases between them. Germline V gene data show CDR1 as SEHNR and CDR2 as FQNEAQ (reference sequence). CDR3 bases: TGTGCCAGCAGCTTATCCGCGAACACTGAAGCTTTCTTT. Protein sequence: CASSLSANTEAFF. Together with reference TRBV7-9 and TRBJ1-1, the CDR3 gives the full variable domain: DTGVSQNPRHKITKRGQNVTFRCDPISEHNRLYWYRQTLGQGPEFLTYFQNEAQLEKSRLLSDRFSAERPKGSFSTLEIQRTEQGDSAMYLCASSLSANTEAFFGQGTRLTVV.